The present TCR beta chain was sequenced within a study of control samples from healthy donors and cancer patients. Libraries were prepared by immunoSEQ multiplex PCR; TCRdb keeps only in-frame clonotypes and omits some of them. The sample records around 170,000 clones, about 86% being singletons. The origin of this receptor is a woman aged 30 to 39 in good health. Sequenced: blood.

The CDR3 protein is CAISEVAGTGELFF. The CDR3 bases are TGTGCCATCAGTGAGGTAGCGGGCACCGGGGAGCTGTTTTTT. The chain carries TRBV10-3 and TRBJ2-2; 7 bases agree with TRBD2. CDR1 and CDR2 (germline): ENHRY, SYGVKD. The CDR3 is made up of 14 amino acids. The V gene end was trimmed by 2 bases and the J gene end by 4 bases; junction bases not matched to a gene: 1.